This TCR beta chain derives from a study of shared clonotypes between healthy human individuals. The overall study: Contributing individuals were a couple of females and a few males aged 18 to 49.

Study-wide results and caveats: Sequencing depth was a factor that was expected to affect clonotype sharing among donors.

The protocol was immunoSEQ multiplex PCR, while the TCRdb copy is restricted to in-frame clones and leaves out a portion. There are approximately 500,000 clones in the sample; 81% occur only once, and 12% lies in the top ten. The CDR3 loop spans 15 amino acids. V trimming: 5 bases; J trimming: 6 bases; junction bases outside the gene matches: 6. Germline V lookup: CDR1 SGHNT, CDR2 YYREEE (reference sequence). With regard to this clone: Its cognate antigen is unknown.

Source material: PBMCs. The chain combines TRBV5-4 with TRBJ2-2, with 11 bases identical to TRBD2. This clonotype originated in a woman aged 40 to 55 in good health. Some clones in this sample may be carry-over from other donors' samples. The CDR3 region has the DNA TGTGCCAGCAGAACTACTAGCGGGAGATCCGGGGAGCTGTTTTTT. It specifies CASRTTSGRSGELFF.